This T cell receptor (beta chain) stems from a study of human T cells and chemical hapten exposure. Study context: Chiefly female patients presented with alopecia areata, totalis or universalis.

Germline values: CDR1 ENHRY, CDR2 SYGVKD. The CDR3 is 11 residues long. The V end lost 8 bases, the J end lost 3 bases, and 5 bases lay between the germline ends. The table lists this clonotype with a few counts. As for time point: patch test 2, 6 weeks after DPC sensitization. Regarding treatment: therapeutic diphenylcyclopropenone sensitization with weekly scalp DPC. TCRdb passed the RACE reads through MiXCR, listing each CDR3 protein once. Of some 100,000 distinct CDR3 sequences listed, roughly a tenth are singletons. The chain joins TRBV10-3 to TRBJ2-1; no reliable D call. The TCR originated in a woman aged 40 to 50 with alopecia areata. Some clones in this sample may be carry-over from other donors' samples. The starting material was whole blood, obtained in connection with sensitization to the hapten diphenylcyclopropenone (DPC). The CDR3 is CAIGSYNEQFF. CDR3 sequence (DNA): TGTGCCATCGGAAGCTACAATGAGCAGTTCTTC.